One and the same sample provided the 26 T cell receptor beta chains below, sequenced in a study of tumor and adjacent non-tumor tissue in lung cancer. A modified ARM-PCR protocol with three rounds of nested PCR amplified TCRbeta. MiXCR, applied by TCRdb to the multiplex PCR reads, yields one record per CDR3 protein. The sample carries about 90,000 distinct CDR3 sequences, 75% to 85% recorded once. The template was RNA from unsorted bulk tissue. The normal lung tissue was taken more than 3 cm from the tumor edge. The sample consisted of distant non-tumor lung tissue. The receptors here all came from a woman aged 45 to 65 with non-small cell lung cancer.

CDR3 DNA sequence: TGCAGCGTTGAGACGGGACAACTCAATTCCGGGGAGCTGTTTTTT. Protein: CSVETGQLNSGELFF. V usage is TRBV29-1 and J usage is TRBJ2-2; D possibly corresponds to TRBD1 (6 bases). Germline loops: CDR1 SQVTM, CDR2 ANQGSEA. The CDR3 runs to 15 residues. The germline V and J ends were trimmed by 3 bases and 6 bases, with 17 bases remaining between them.

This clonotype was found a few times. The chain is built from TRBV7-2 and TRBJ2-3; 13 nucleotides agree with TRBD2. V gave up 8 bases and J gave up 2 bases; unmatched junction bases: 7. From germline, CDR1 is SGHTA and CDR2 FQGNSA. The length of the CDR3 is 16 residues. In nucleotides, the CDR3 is TGTGCCAGCGGTAGACTAGCGGGAGGTAACACAGATACGCAGTATTTT. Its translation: CASGRLAGGNTDTQYF.

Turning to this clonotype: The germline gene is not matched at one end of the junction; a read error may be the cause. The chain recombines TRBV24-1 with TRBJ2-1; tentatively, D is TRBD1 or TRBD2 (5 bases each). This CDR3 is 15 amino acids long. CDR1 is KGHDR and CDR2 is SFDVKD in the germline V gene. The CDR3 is CATSDHSLGVNQQFF. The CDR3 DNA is TGTGCCACCAGCGACCATAGTTTGGGGGTCAATCAGCAGTTCTTC.

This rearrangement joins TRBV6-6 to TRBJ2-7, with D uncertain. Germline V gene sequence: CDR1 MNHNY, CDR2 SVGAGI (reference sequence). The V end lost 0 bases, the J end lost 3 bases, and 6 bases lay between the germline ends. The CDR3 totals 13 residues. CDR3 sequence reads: CASSYSEYYEQYF. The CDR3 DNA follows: TGTGCCAGCAGTTACTCCGAGTACTACGAGCAGTACTTC.

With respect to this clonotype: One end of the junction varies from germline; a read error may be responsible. Written as DNA, the CDR3 is TGCAGCGTTGAAGGTCGGGGGGGGGAGCAGTATTTC. This codes for CSVEGRGGEQYF. The chain links TRBV29-1 to TRBJ2-7; 8 nucleotides line up with TRBD2. The CDR3 is 12 amino acids. Germline values: CDR1 SQVTM, CDR2 ANQGSEA.

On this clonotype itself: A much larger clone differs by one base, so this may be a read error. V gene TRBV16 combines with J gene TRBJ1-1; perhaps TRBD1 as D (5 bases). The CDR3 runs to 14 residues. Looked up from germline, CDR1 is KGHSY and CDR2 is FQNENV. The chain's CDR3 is CAISSDRGHTEAFF. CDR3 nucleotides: TGTGCCATCAGCTCGGATAGGGGTCACACTGAAGCTTTCTTT.

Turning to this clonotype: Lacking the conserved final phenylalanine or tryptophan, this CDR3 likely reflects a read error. The CDR3, as DNA: TGCAGCGTTGGGCGGCAGAACACTGAAGCTTTCCTT. Protein product: CSVGRQNTEAFL. V usage is TRBV29-1 and J usage is TRBJ1-1; D is unresolved. The germline V gene has CDR1 SQVTM and CDR2 ANQGSEA. V lost 4 bases and J lost 1, with 7 bases in between. This CDR3 comprises 12 residues.

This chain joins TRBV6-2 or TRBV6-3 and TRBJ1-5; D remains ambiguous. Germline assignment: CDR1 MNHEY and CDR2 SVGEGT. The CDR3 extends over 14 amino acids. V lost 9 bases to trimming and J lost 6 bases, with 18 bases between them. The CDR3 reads CASGSSSTPQPQHF. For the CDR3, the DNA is TGTGCCAGTGGTTCTTCAAGTACCCCTCAGCCCCAGCATTTT.

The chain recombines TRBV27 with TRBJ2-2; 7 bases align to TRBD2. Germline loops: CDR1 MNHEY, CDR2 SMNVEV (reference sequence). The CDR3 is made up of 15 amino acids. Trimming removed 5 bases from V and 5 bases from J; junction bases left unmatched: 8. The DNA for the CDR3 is TGTGCCAGCAGTCCGGGGCGGGGGTTAACCGGGGAGCTGTTTTTT. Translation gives CASSPGRGLTGELFF.

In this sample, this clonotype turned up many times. This CDR3 reads CASSGQGGNSPLHF. CDR3 in DNA: TGTGCCAGCAGTGGACAGGGAGGAAATTCACCCCTCCACTTT. The gene calls are TRBV12-3 or TRBV12-4 and TRBJ1-6; 8 nucleotides agree with TRBD1. The J segment lost 7 bases and the V segment lost 5 bases, leaving 4 bases of the junction unmatched. The CDR3 length is 14 residues.

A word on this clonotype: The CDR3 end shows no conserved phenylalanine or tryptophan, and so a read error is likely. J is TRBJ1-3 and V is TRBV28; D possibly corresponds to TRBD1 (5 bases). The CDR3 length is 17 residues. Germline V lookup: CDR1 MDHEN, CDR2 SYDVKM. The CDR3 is CASRTTGHPNSGNIIYL. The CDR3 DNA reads TGTGCCAGCAGGACCACCGGACACCCGAACTCTGGAAACATCATATATCTT.

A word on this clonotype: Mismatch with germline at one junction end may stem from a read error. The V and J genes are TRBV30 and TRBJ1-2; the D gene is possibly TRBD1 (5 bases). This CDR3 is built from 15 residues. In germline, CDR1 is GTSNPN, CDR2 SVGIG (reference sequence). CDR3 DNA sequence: TGTGCCTGGGATCGGGGACTCCCACTCGGCTATGGCCACACCTTC. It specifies CAWDRGLPLGYGHTF.

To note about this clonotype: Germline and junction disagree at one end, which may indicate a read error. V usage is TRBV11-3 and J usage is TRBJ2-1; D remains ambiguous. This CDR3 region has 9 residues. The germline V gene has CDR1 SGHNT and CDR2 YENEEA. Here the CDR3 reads CASSIVQLF. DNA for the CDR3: TGCGCCAGCAGCATAGTCCAGCTCTTC.

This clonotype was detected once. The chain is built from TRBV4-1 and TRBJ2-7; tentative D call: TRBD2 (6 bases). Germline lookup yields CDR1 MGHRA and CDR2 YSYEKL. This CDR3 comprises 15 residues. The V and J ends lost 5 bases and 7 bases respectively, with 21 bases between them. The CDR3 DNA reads TGCGCCAGCAGCAAGACCCTAGTGGGAGGTGGTGAGCAGTACTTC. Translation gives CASSKTLVGGGEQYF.

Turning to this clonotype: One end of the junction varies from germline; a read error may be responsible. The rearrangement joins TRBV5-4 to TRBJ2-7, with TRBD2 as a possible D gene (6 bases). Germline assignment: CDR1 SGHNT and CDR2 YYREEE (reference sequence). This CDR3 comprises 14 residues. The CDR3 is CGSSLGGFSYEQYF. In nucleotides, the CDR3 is TGTGGCAGCAGCCTGGGGGGTTTCTCCTACGAGCAGTACTTC.

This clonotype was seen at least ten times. The CDR3 region is CASSLGGQPQHF. The CDR3 DNA sequence: TGTGCCAGCAGCTTAGGGGGACAGCCCCAGCATTTT. This sequence joins TRBV13 and TRBJ1-5, with D uncertain. V dropped 0 bases and J dropped 7 bases, with 4 bases sitting between them. The CDR3 sequence is 12 residues long. Germline V lookup: CDR1 PRHDT, CDR2 FYEKMQ (reference sequence).

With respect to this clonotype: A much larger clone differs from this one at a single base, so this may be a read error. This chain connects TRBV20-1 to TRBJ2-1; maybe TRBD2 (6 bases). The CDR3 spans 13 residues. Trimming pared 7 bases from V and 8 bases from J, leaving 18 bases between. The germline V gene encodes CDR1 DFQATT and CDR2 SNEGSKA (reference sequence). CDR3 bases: TGCAGTGATAGCGGCCCAAAGGGTCATGAGCAGTTCTTC. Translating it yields CSDSGPKGHEQFF.

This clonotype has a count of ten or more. The DNA of the CDR3 is TGCGCCACCTCGGACAGAAGTAGCACAGATACGCAGTATTTT. Amino acid sequence: CATSDRSSTDTQYF. The V and J genes are TRBV5-1 and TRBJ2-3; possibly TRBD1 for D (6 bases). Germline loops: CDR1 SGHRS, CDR2 YFSETQ. This CDR3 spans 14 amino acids. Deletions cut 9 bases from V and 0 bases from J, with 14 bases between.

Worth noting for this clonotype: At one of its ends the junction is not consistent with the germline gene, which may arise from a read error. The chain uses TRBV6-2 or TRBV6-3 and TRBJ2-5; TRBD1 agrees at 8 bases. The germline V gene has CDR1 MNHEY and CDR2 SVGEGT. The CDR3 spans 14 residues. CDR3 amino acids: CVSREPGQVETQYF. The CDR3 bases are TGTGTCAGCAGAGAGCCGGGACAGGTAGAGACCCAGTACTTC.

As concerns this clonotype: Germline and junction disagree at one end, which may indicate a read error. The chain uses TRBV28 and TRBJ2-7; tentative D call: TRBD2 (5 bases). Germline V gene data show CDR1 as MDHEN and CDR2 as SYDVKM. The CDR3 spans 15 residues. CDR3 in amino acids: CASKGLAGGSYVQYF. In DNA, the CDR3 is TGTGCCAGCAAGGGATTAGCAGGAGGCTCCTACGTGCAGTACTTC.

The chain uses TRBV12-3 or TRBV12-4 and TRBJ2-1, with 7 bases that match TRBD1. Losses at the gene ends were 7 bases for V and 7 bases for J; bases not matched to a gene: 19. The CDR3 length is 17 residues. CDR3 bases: TGTGCCAGCAATTTCCGACCGACAGGGCCCCAGTCAAATGAGCAGTTCTTC. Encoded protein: CASNFRPTGPQSNEQFF.

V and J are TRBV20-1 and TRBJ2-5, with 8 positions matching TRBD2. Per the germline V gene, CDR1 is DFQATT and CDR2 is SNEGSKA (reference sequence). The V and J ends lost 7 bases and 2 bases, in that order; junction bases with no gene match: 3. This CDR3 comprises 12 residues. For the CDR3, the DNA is TGCAGTGATAGCGGGAAGCAAGAGACCCAGTACTTC. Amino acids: CSDSGKQETQYF.

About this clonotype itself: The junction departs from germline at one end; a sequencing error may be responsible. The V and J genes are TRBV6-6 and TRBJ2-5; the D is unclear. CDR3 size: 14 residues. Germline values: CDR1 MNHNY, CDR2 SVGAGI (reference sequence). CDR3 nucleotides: TGTGCCACCAGTCTTACCACCCAGCAAGAGACCCAGTACTTC. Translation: CATSLTTQQETQYF.

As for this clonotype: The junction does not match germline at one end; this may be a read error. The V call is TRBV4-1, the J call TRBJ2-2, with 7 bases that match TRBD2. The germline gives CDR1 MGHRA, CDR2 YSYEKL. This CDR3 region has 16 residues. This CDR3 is CASSQAGSINSGELLF. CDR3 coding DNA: TGCGCCAGCAGCCAAGCCGGGTCAATTAACAGCGGGGAGCTGCTTTTT.

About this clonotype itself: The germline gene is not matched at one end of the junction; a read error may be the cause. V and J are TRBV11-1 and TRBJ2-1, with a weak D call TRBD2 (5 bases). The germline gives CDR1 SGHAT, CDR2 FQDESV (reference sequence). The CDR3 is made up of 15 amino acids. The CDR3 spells CANSPTTSTGDEQFF. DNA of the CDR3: TGTGCCAACAGCCCGACTACTTCGACGGGCGATGAGCAGTTCTTT.

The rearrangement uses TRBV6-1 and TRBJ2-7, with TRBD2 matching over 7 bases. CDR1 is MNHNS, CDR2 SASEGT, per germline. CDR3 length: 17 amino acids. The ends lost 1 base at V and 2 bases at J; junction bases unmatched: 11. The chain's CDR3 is CASSEVVRTRGTYEQYF. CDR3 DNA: TGTGCCAGCAGTGAAGTGGTTCGGACTAGGGGAACCTACGAGCAGTACTTC.